This T cell receptor beta chain derives from a study of breast tumors, draining lymph nodes, adjacent tissues. MiXCR was run by TCRdb on the multiplex PCR reads, yielding one entry per CDR3 protein. The sample shows roughly 130,000 distinct CDR3 sequences, approximately 20% of them seen only once. Breast cancer patients provided tissue from their axillary draining lymph nodes. Regarding the study as a whole: Tumor TCR diversity was below lymph nodes but above nontumor tissue. The data were judged consistent with most tumor T cells coming from lymph node and expanding in tumor. Tumor and nontumor repertoires were significantly more similar in luminal-like than in basal-like breast cancer.

The CDR3 is 14 residues long. Germline assignment: CDR1 DFQATT and CDR2 SNEGSKA (reference sequence). V dropped 6 bases and J dropped 4; count of bases not matched to a gene: 7. This clonotype was detected ten times or more. Its target is unknown. The gene calls are TRBV20-1 and TRBJ2-7, with 12 bases aligning to TRBD1. Sequenced sample: axillary lymph node tissue. This receptor was identified in a female donor with breast cancer. Some clones in this sample may be carry-over from other donors' samples. The CDR3 protein is CSAAPGQGAYEQYF. DNA for the CDR3: TGCAGTGCAGCACCGGGACAGGGGGCTTACGAGCAGTACTTC.